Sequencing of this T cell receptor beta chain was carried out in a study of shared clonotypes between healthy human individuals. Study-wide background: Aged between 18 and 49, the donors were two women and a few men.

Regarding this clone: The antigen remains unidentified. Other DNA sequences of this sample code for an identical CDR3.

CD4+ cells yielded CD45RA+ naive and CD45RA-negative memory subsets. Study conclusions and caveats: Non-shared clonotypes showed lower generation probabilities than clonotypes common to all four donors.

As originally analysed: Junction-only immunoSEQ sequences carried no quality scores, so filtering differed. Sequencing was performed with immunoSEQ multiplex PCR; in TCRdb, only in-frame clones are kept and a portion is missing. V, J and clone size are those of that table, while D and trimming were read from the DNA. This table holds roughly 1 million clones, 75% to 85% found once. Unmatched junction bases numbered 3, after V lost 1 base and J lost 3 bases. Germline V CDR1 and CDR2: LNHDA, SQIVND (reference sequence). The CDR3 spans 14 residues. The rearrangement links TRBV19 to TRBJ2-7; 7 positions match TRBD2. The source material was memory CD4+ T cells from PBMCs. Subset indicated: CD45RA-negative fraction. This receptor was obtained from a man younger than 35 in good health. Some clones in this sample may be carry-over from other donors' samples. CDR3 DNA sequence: TGTGCCAGTAGTATAGTAGGCGGGAGCTACGAGCAGTACTTC. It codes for CASSIVGGSYEQYF. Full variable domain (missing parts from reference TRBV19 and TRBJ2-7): DGGITQSPKYLFRKEGQNVTLSCEQNLNHDAMYWYRQDPGQGLRLIYYSQIVNDFQKGDIAEGYSVSREKKESFPLTVTSAQKNPTAFYLCASSIVGGSYEQYFGPGTRLTVT.